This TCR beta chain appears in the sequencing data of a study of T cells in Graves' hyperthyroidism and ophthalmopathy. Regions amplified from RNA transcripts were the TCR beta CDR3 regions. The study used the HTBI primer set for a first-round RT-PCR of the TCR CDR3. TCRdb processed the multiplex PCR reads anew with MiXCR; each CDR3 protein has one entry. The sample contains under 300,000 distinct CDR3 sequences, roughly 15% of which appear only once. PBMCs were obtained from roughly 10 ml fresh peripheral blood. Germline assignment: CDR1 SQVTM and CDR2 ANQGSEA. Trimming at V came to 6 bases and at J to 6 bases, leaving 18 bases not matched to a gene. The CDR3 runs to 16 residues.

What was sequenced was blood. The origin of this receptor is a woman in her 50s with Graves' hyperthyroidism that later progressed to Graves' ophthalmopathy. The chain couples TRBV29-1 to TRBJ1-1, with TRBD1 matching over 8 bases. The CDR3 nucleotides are TGCAGCGTCGCAATAATCCGGGACAGGAGTAGAGCTGAAGCTTTCTTT. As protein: CSVAIIRDRSRAEAFF.